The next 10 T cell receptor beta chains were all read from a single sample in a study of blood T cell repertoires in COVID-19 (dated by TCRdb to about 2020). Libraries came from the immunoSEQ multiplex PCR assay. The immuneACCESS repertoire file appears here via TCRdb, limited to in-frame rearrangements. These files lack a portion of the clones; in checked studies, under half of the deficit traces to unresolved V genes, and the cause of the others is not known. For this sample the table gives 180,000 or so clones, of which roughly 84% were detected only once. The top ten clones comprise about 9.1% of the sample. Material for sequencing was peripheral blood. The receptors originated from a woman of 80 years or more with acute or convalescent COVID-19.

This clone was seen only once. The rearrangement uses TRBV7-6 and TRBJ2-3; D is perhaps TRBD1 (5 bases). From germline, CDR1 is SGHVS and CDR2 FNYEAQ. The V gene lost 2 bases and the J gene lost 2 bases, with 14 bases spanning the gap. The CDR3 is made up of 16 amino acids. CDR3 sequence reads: CASSLRQPPPTDTQYF. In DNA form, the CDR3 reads TGTGCCAGCAGCTTAAGACAGCCACCCCCCACAGATACGCAGTATTTT.

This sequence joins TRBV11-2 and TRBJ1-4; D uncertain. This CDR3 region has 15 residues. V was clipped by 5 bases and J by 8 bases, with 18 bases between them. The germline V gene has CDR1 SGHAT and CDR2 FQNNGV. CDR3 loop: CASSLVGQEGEKLFF. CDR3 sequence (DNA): TGTGCCAGCAGCCTTGTCGGCCAGGAGGGAGAAAAACTGTTTTTT.

CDR3 residues: CASSSGDQGADTQYF. In DNA, the CDR3 is TGTGCCAGCAGCTCAGGTGATCAGGGGGCAGATACGCAGTATTTT. The chain carries TRBV11-3 and TRBJ2-3; 7 bases fit TRBD1. The germline V gene encodes CDR1 SGHNT and CDR2 YENEEA. CDR3 length: 15 residues. V was pared by 4 bases and J by 4 bases, with 8 bases of the junction left unmatched.

DNA of the CDR3: TGTGCCAGCAGCCCGAGACAGGGAGCCTCCTACGAGCAGTACTTC. Amino acid sequence: CASSPRQGASYEQYF. The rearrangement links TRBV11-2 to TRBJ2-7; 7 bases map to TRBD1. J gave up 0 bases and V 5 bases, and 7 bases lay outside the gene matches. Germline CDR1 is SGHAT and CDR2 is FQNNGV. This CDR3 region has 15 residues. The full variable domain, rest sourced from reference TRBV11-2 and TRBJ2-7, is EAGVAQSPRYKIIEKRQSVAFWCNPISGHATLYWYQQILGQGPKLLIQFQNNGVVDDSQLPKDRFSAERLKGVDSTLKIQPAKLEDSAVYLCASSPRQGASYEQYFGPGTRLTVT.

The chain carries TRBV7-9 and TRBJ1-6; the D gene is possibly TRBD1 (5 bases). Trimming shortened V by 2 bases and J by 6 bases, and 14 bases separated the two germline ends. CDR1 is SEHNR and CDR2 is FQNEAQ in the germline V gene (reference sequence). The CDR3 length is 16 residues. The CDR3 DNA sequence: TGTGCCAGCAGCTTAATCCGCCAGGGTCCTAATTCACCCCTCCACTTT. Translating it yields CASSLIRQGPNSPLHF.

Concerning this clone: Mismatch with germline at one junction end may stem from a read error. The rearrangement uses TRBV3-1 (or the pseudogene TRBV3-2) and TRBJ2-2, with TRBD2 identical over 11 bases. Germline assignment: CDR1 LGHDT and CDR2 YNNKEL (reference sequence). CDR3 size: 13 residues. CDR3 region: CASSQTLAGGLFF. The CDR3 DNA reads TGTGCCAGCAGCCAGACTCTAGCGGGGGGGCTGTTTTTT.

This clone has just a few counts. DNA of the CDR3: TGTGCCAGCAGTGATCCGGGGCAGTACTTC. Translated, it gives CASSDPGQYF. The J gene is TRBJ2-7, the V gene TRBV6-1; D gene ambiguous. This CDR3 spans 10 amino acids. V was shortened by 3 bases and J by 9 bases, with 6 bases between the two germline ends. In germline, CDR1 is MNHNS, CDR2 SASEGT.

CDR3 in amino acids: CASSALAGSYNEQFF. The DNA for the CDR3 is TGTGCCAGTAGTGCCTTAGCGGGATCTTACAATGAGCAGTTCTTC. This chain joins TRBV19 and TRBJ2-1, with TRBD2 matching over 8 bases. J lost 4 bases, V lost 5 bases, and 7 bases had no gene match. The CDR3 loop spans 15 amino acids. Germline V gene lookup returns CDR1 LNHDA and CDR2 SQIVND (reference sequence).

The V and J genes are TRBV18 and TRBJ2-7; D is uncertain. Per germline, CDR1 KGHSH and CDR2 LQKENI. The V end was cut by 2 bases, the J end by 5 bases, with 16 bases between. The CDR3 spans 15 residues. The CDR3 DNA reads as TGTGCCAGCTCACCAATCCAGTCCGGAGCCCACGAGCAGTACTTC. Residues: CASSPIQSGAHEQYF.

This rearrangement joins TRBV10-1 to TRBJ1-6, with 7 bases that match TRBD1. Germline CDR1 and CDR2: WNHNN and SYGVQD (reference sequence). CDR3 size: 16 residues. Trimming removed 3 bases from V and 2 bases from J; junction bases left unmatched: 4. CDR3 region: CASSDPDRAYNSPLHF. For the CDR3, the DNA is TGCGCCAGCAGTGACCCCGACAGGGCCTATAATTCACCCCTCCACTTT.